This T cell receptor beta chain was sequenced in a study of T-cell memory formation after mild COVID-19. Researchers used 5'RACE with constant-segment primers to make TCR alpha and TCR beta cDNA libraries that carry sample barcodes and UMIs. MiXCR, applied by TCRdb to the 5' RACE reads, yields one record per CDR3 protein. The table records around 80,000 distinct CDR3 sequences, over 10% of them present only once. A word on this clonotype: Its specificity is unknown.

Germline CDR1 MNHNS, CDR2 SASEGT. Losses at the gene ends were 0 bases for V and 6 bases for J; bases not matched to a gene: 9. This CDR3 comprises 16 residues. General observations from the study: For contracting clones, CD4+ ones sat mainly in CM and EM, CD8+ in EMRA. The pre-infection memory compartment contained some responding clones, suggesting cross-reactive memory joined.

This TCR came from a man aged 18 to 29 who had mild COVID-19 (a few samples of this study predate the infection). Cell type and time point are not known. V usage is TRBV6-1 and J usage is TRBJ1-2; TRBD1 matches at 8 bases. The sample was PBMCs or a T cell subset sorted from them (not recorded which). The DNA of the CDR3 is TGTGCCAGCAGTGAAGCAGAGGGCAGGGGGCGTCATGGCTACACCTTC. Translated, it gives CASSEAEGRGRHGYTF.